The present T cell receptor (beta chain) was sequenced within a study of T cell responses to AZD1222 COVID-19 vaccine. Study-level results: An increase in Spike-specific TCR breadth and depth was observed after two AZD1222 doses.

The CDR3 runs to 17 residues. Germline V CDR1 and CDR2: SGHTA, FQGNSA. The V and J ends lost 1 base and 4 bases, in that order; junction bases with no gene match: 10. TCRdb's copy holds only in-frame clones and misses some; the assay was immunoSEQ multiplex PCR. The table shows roughly 40,000 clones, with roughly 91% occurring only once. Notes on this clone: Its antigen is unknown.

This receptor was obtained from an adult who received the AZD1222 COVID-19 vaccine. The sample was peripheral blood, taken 28 days after the second AZD1222 dose. The chain is built from TRBV7-2 and TRBJ1-3; 7 nucleotides align to TRBD1. The CDR3 coding sequence is TGTGCCAGCAGCTTAGAACAGGGGAGGTTGGCCGGAAACACCATATATTTT. The encoded protein is CASSLEQGRLAGNTIYF.